The clone carrying this TCR beta chain appeared many times. As yet, its antigen is unknown. J gave up 2 bases and V 1 base, and 6 bases lay outside the gene matches. Germline V gene data show CDR1 as MNHEY and CDR2 as SVGAGI. CDR3 length equals 17 residues. Described time point: newly diagnosed GD, antithyroid drugs for less than 3 months. Extracted RNA from PBMCs served as the source of the TCR library. The data were taken from a study of regulatory T cells in long-lasting Graves disease. Study outcomes and limitations: Segments TRBV28, TRBJ1-2 and TRBJ2-5 showed preferential usage in persistent disease.

Assembly of TCR beta libraries relied on iRepertoire HTBI primers together with Arm-PCR of CDR3 regions. TCRdb analysed the multiplex PCR reads with MiXCR anew, one entry per CDR3 protein. The sample records about 220,000 distinct CDR3 sequences, roughly 18% being singletons. In addition, the sample was reused for a study of T cells in Graves' hyperthyroidism and ophthalmopathy. That paper notes: HTBI primers were used for first-round RT-PCR of the TCR CDR3. The majority of expanded thyroid clonotypes above 0.001 also appeared in blood.

The receptor's source is a woman under 40 with Graves disease. The sequences come from peripheral blood mononuclear cells (PBMCs), collected at new diagnosis, from a patient treated with antithyroid drugs. This chain connects TRBV6-5 to TRBJ2-2, with 8 nucleotides matching TRBD2. The CDR3 here is CASSYLSAGGNTGELFF. CDR3 nucleotides: TGTGCCAGCAGTTACTTATCCGCGGGGGGAAACACCGGGGAGCTGTTTTTT.